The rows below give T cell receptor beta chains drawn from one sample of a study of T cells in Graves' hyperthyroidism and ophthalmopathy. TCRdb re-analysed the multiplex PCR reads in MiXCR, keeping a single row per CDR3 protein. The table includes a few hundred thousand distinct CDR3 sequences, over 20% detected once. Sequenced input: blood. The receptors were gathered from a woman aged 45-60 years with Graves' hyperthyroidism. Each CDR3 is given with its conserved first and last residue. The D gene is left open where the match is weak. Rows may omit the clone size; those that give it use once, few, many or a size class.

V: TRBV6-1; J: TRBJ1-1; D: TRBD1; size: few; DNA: TGTGCCAGCAGTTCGAGGGACAGGGGATCTTTCTTT; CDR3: CASSSRDRGSFF
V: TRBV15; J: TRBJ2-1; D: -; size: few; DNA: TGTGCCACCAGCAGAGAAAGGCCGGGGGCCTACAATGAGCAGTTCTTC; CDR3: CATSRERPGAYNEQFF
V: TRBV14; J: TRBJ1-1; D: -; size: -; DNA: TGTGCCAGCAGAGCCGCGGGGCGCCTGAACACTGAAGCTTTCTTT; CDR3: CASRAAGRLNTEAFF
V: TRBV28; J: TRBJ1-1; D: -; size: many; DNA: TGTGCCAGCACCCCCTCAGCCGAGGGTAGTAGAGCTTTCTTT; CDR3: CASTPSAEGSRAFF
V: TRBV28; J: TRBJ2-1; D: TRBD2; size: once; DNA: TGTGCCAGCAGTTTATACTTTGGAGGACTAGTAAATGAGCAGTTCTTC; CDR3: CASSLYFGGLVNEQFF
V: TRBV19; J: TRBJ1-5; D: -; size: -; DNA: TGTGCCAGTAGTATCAAGGGGATTGGTAGGAATCAGCCCCAGCATTTT; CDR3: CASSIKGIGRNQPQHF
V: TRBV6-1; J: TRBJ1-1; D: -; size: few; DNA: TGTGCCAGCAGTGAACTTGGGCCCACTGAAGCTTTCTTT; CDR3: CASSELGPTEAFF
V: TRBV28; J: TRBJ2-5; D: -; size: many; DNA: TGTGCCAGCAGTCCGCGCGTGGAGACCCAGTACTTC; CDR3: CASSPRVETQYF
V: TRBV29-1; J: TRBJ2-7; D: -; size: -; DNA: TGCAGCGTTGAAGATCCCTACGAGCAGTACTTC; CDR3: CSVEDPYEQYF
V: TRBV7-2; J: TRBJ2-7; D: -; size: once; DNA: TGTGCCAGCAGCCAATACACGGGACCTTCCTACGAGCAGTACTTC; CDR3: CASSQYTGPSYEQYF
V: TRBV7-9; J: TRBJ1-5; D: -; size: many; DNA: TGTGCCAGCAGCTTAGACAATCAGCCCCAGCATTTT; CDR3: CASSLDNQPQHF
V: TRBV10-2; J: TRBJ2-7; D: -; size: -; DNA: TGCGCCAGCAGTGAGAGCCAGGGGCCACCCTACGAGCAGTACTTC; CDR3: CASSESQGPPYEQYF
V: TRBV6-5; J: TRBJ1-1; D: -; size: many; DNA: TGTGCCAGCAGTTACTCTCGTGGGAACACTGAAGCTTTCTTT; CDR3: CASSYSRGNTEAFF
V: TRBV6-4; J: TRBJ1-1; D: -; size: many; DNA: TGTGCCAGCAGTGCGGTTGGGAGCACTGAAGCTTTCTTT; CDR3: CASSAVGSTEAFF
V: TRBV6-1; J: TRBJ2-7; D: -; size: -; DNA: TGTGCCAGCAAAAAAAGCACAGGGTTAAGCTACGAGCAGTACTTC; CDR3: CASKKSTGLSYEQYF
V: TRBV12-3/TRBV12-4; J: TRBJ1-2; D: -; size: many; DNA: TGTGCCAGCAGTTTACACCGCTATGGCTACACCTTC; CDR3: CASSLHRYGYTF
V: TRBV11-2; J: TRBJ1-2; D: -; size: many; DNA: TGTGCCAGCAGCTTGGGTCTTGTCTATGGCTACACCTTC; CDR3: CASSLGLVYGYTF
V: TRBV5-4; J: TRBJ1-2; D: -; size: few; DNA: TGTGCCAGCAGCTCCTCGTATACCTATGGCTACACCTTC; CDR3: CASSSSYTYGYTF
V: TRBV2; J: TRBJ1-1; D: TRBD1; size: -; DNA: TGTGCCAGCAGTTTCATTACAGGGGATACTGAAGCTTTCTTT; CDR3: CASSFITGDTEAFF
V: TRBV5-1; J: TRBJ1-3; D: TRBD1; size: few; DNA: TGCGCCAGCAGCTTTTCAGTTATCGACAGGGGGCTGGGAAACACCATATATTTT; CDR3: CASSFSVIDRGLGNTIYF
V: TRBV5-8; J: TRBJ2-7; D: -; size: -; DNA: TGTGCCAGCAGCTTGGGGGGGGCCCAGCAGTACTTC; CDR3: CASSLGGAQQYF
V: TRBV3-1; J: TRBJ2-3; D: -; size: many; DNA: TGTGCCAGCAGCCCCGACTGGGATACGCAGTATTTT; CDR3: CASSPDWDTQYF
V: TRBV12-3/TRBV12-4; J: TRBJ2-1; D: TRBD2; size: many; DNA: TGTGCCAGCAGCCCAGCGGGAGGCCTGCAGTTCTTC; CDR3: CASSPAGGLQFF
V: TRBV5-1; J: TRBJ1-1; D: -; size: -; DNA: TGCGCCAGCAGCTTGGCCCAGGGGCCGGGCGCTGAAGCTTTCTTT; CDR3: CASSLAQGPGAEAFF
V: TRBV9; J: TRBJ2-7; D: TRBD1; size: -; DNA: TGTGCCAGCAGCCTAGACGGGACAGTATCTTCCTCCGAGCAGTACTTC; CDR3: CASSLDGTVSSSEQYF